This T cell receptor (beta chain) was documented in a study of T-cell reconstitution after alpha-beta-depleted transplantation in children. The CDR3 is made up of 16 amino acids. Trimming took 5 bases from V and 5 from J; bases not matched to a gene: 7. Germline CDR1 reads LNHDA; CDR2 reads SQIVND (reference sequence). Construction of the TCRbeta library involved unique molecular identifiers. A single record per CDR3 protein comes from TCRdb applying MiXCR to the PCR reads. This table holds roughly 240,000 distinct CDR3 sequences, 6.5% to 9% found once. At least ten counts were recorded for this clonotype. The target antigen is unknown. Study-wide results and caveats: Reportedly, roughly two months post-transplant, alpha-beta T cells arose from several hundred expanded graft clones. T-cell numbers and diversity one year post-transplant derived largely from freshly generated T cells.

The origin of this receptor is a male patient aged 5 to 17 who had a stem cell transplant for acute lymphoblastic leukemia, so the T cells may come from the graft donor. The sequenced sample was PBMCs, mostly from graft donor cells, obtained 180 days after TCRalphabeta/CD19-depleted stem cell transplant. This rearrangement joins TRBV19 to TRBJ2-2, with 11 positions matching TRBD2. CDR3 DNA: TGTGCCAGTAGTCAACTAGCGGGAGCGGGGACCGGGGAGCTGTTTTTT. This sequence encodes CASSQLAGAGTGELFF.